This is a list of T cell receptor beta chains from one sample in a study of cytomegalovirus exposure and HLA in healthy donors. This table comes from immunoSEQ multiplex PCR, and its TCRdb copy is limited to in-frame clones, with some not included. The sample lists 150,000 to 200,000 clones; almost 80% were seen once. Specimen: PBMCs. The receptors were sampled from a man aged 35-49 years in good health and CMV-seropositive. The CDR3 runs from the conserved cysteine through the conserved F or W. D genes are given only for firm matches. Only part of the rows carry a size: once, few, many, or a class if the clone is expanded.

cdr3_nt | cdr3_aa | j_call | clone_size | d_call | v_call
TGTGCCAGCAGCTTAGCGACTATGTCGGATACGCAGTATTTT | CASSLATMSDTQYF | TRBJ2-3 | - | - | TRBV7-6
TGCGCCAGCAAGTCGGCGGGCCCGCCGGGCGATGAGCAGTTCTTC | CASKSAGPPGDEQFF | TRBJ2-1 | few | - | TRBV10-2
TGTGCCTGGAAGAGGTTTGGACAGGGAGAGACCGGGGAGCTGTTTTTT | CAWKRFGQGETGELFF | TRBJ2-2 | - | TRBD1 | TRBV30
TGTGCCAGCAGATTCTTAGACCCTAATTCAGGCCTCCACTTT | CASRFLDPNSGLHF | TRBJ1-6 | - | - | TRBV27
TGTGCCATCAGTGAGGTGCCGGGACAGGGGGCGTCTGGGGCCAACGTCCTGACTTTC | CAISEVPGQGASGANVLTF | TRBJ2-6 | - | TRBD1 | TRBV10-3
TGTGCCAGCAGCGTACGGAGCCTCGAAGCCTACGAGCAGTACTTC | CASSVRSLEAYEQYF | TRBJ2-7 | - | - | TRBV7-2
TGTGCCAGCAGCTTATGGCAGATCTACGAGCAGTACTTC | CASSLWQIYEQYF | TRBJ2-7 | - | - | TRBV11-2
TGTGCCAGCAGCCAAGAGGGGTTATTACGGGAGCATGAGCAGTTCTTC | CASSQEGLLREHEQFF | TRBJ2-1 | - | - | TRBV4-2
TGTGCCAGCAGCGCCCCGACAGGGGACAACACTGAAGCTTTCTTT | CASSAPTGDNTEAFF | TRBJ1-1 | - | TRBD1 | TRBV9
TGTGCCAGCAGATCCCCCGGGAGATACGACGGGGAGCTGTTTTTT | CASRSPGRYDGELFF | TRBJ2-2 | - | - | TRBV28
TGTGCCAGCAGTCCCAGCGGGAGTACCCGCAATGAGCAGTTCTTC | CASSPSGSTRNEQFF | TRBJ2-1 | - | TRBD2 | TRBV7-3
TGTGCCAGCAGCTTAATTGAAGCGGGACCTCTCGAGCAGTACTTC | CASSLIEAGPLEQYF | TRBJ2-7 | - | TRBD2 | TRBV7-3
TGTGCCAGCTCATCATCCGACTCCCTCGTTACGACCCAGTACTTC | CASSSSDSLVTTQYF | TRBJ2-5 | - | - | TRBV18
TGTGCCAGCAGCTTTAGCGGGAGGGGACCCTACGAGCAGTACTTC | CASSFSGRGPYEQYF | TRBJ2-7 | few | TRBD2 | TRBV7-6
TGTGCCAGCAGCTTAGATCGCGGGAGGGCAGATACGCAGTATTTT | CASSLDRGRADTQYF | TRBJ2-3 | few | TRBD2 | TRBV11-3
TGCGCCAGCACCAGGGACAGGGGCTACGAGCAGTACTTC | CASTRDRGYEQYF | TRBJ2-7 | few | TRBD1 | TRBV10-2
TGTGCCTGGACTACAGGGAAATCCTCTGGGGCCAACGTCCTGACTTTC | CAWTTGKSSGANVLTF | TRBJ2-6 | - | - | TRBV30
TGTGCCAGCAGCTTACAGGGAGGAGCAATCCAAGAGACCCAGTACTTC | CASSLQGGAIQETQYF | TRBJ2-5 | - | - | TRBV7-9
TGCGCCAGCAGCTTTTTCGGTACTGGAAACACCATATATTTT | CASSFFGTGNTIYF | TRBJ1-3 | once | - | TRBV5-1
TGTGCCAGCAGTTTGATGCCTCGAGCGGGTTACAATGAGCAGTTCTTC | CASSLMPRAGYNEQFF | TRBJ2-1 | - | - | TRBV2
TGTGCCAGCAGCTTGGGTAGCGCAAGCACAGATACGCAGTATTTT | CASSLGSASTDTQYF | TRBJ2-3 | - | - | TRBV5-4
TGCGCCAGCAGCTTGGCGGACAGGGGGAGTGAAAAACTGTTTTTT | CASSLADRGSEKLFF | TRBJ1-4 | - | TRBD1 | TRBV5-1
TGTGCCAGCAGCTTGGCGCCTAGCGGGAGGGAGCAGTTCTTC | CASSLAPSGREQFF | TRBJ2-1 | - | TRBD2 | TRBV5-6
TGTGCCAGCAGCCTTCTTGACAGTTACCAGCATTTT | CASSLLDSYQHF | TRBJ1-5 | - | - | TRBV7-8
TGTGCCAGCAGGAGACCGGGGAGTGATACGCAGTATTTT | CASRRPGSDTQYF | TRBJ2-3 | - | - | TRBV6-5
TGCGCCAGCAGCTTGGAACAGGGGCTTGAAGCTTTCTTT | CASSLEQGLEAFF | TRBJ1-1 | - | TRBD1 | TRBV5-1
TGTGCCAGCAGGAAGCAGGGCCCCCTGGGGGAGCAGTACTTC | CASRKQGPLGEQYF | TRBJ2-7 | - | - | TRBV27
TGCAGCGGTATAGCGGGAGGTGTCTACAATGAGCAGTTCTTC | CSGIAGGVYNEQFF | TRBJ2-1 | - | TRBD2 | TRBV29-1
TGTGCCAGCAGCGCCCCCTCCGGTGGGGCGCGTAACTATGGCTACACCTTC | CASSAPSGGARNYGYTF | TRBJ1-2 | once | - | TRBV9
TGTGCCAGCAGTGCCCTTTCCGGGACAGCCAATCAGCCCCAGCATTTT | CASSALSGTANQPQHF | TRBJ1-5 | - | TRBD1 | TRBV6-1
TGTGCCAGCAGTGAACGGGGGTCCTACAATGAGCAGTTCTTC | CASSERGSYNEQFF | TRBJ2-1 | few | - | TRBV2
TGCGCCAGCAAAGGCCCGGGACTAGCGGGCCCCAGGAGCTCCTACAATGAGCAGTTCTTC | CASKGPGLAGPRSSYNEQFF | TRBJ2-1 | - | TRBD2 | TRBV5-1
TGCGCCAGCAGCCAAGGACAGGGCCCATATAGCAATCAGCCCCAGCATTTT | CASSQGQGPYSNQPQHF | TRBJ1-5 | - | TRBD1 | TRBV4-1
TGTGCCAGCAGTGATATTGGACTAGCGGGAGGGCCGATCTACAATGAGCAGTTCTTC | CASSDIGLAGGPIYNEQFF | TRBJ2-1 | - | TRBD2 | TRBV2
TGTGCCAGCAGTTCTAACACAGATACGCAGTATTTT | CASSSNTDTQYF | TRBJ2-3 | - | - | TRBV9
TGTGCCAGCAGCTCGACTAATATCGCCGCAGATACGCAGTATTTT | CASSSTNIAADTQYF | TRBJ2-3 | - | - | TRBV5-4
TGCAGCGTCGTGACAGGGGTCGAGCAGTACTTC | CSVVTGVEQYF | TRBJ2-7 | - | TRBD1 | TRBV29-1
TGTTCCAGCAGCTCCAGACTAGCGGGAGGGCGGGAGACCCAGTACTTC | CSSSSRLAGGRETQYF | TRBJ2-5 | - | TRBD2 | TRBV7-9
TGTGCCAGCAGCCAGACAGGGGGCGGCACTGAAGCTTTCTTT | CASSQTGGGTEAFF | TRBJ1-1 | - | TRBD1 | TRBV7-6
TGTGCCTGGAGTCTGGGGACTAGTGGAGGATCAGATACGCAGTATTTT | CAWSLGTSGGSDTQYF | TRBJ2-3 | - | TRBD2 | TRBV30
TGTGCCAGTAGTACATCAGGGAACGAGCAGTACTTC | CASSTSGNEQYF | TRBJ2-7 | - | - | TRBV19
TGCGCCAGCAGCCGCGGACAGGGGCTTAACAATGAGCAGTTCTTC | CASSRGQGLNNEQFF | TRBJ2-1 | - | TRBD1 | TRBV5-1
TGTGCCAGCAGTACTAGCGGGAGCTCCTACGAGCAGTACTTC | CASSTSGSSYEQYF | TRBJ2-7 | - | TRBD2 | TRBV2
TGTGCCAGCAGTTTCATAGCGGGAGCGGGAGAGCAGTACTTC | CASSFIAGAGEQYF | TRBJ2-7 | - | TRBD2 | TRBV27
TGTGCCAGCAGCTTAGATGGCGGGAGCTCCTACGAGCAGTACTTC | CASSLDGGSSYEQYF | TRBJ2-7 | - | TRBD2 | TRBV11-3
TGTGCCAGTTCGCCCGGGACAGCGTATGGCTACACCTTC | CASSPGTAYGYTF | TRBJ1-2 | - | TRBD1 | TRBV19
TGTGCCAGCAGCGTAGGAGGGTCGAGGGATCAGCCCCAGCATTTT | CASSVGGSRDQPQHF | TRBJ1-5 | - | - | TRBV9
TGTGCCAGCAGCCCAACGGACAGTTATCAGCCCCAGCATTTT | CASSPTDSYQPQHF | TRBJ1-5 | - | - | TRBV5-8
TGTGCCAGCAGCTTATTCCTCAGTCTCAATCAGCCCCAGCATTTT | CASSLFLSLNQPQHF | TRBJ1-5 | - | - | TRBV5-4
TGTGCCAGCAGCCTATCTAGCGGCCTGAGGGCGGAGACCCAGTACTTC | CASSLSSGLRAETQYF | TRBJ2-5 | - | TRBD2 | TRBV7-2
TGCGCCAGCAGCCTCCTTCGGGAGCCGCAGTACGAGCAGTACTTC | CASSLLREPQYEQYF | TRBJ2-7 | - | - | TRBV4-1
TGTGCCAGCAGCTTGGCCGGACTACGCTATGGCTACACCTTC | CASSLAGLRYGYTF | TRBJ1-2 | - | - | TRBV5-8
TGCGCCAGCAGCCTTGCCCTCGACGCGGGATACCCAGATACGCAGTATTTT | CASSLALDAGYPDTQYF | TRBJ2-3 | - | - | TRBV4-1
TGCGCCAGCAGCCCGGACAGGGCCTCGGGGGATACGCAGTATTTT | CASSPDRASGDTQYF | TRBJ2-3 | - | TRBD1 | TRBV5-1
TGTGCCAGCAGTGAAGCTAGGGGTCCCTTCAATGAGCAGTTCTTC | CASSEARGPFNEQFF | TRBJ2-1 | - | - | TRBV6-1
TGTGCCAGTAGTGGGCAGGCACAGGCTGAAGCTTTCTTT | CASSGQAQAEAFF | TRBJ1-1 | - | - | TRBV19